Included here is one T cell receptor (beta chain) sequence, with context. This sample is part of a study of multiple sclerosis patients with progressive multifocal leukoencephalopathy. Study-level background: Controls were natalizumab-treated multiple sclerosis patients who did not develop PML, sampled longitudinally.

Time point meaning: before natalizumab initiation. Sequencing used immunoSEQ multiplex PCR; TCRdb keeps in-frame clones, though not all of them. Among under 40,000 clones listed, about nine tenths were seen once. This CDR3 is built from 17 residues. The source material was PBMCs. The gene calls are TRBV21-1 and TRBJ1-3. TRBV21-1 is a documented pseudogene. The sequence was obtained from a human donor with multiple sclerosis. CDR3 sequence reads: CASSRRVATHARNTIYF. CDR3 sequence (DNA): TGTGCCAGCAGCCGTCGAGTAGCTACACACGCACGAAACACCATATATTTT.